This TCR beta chain was found in a study of OX40 agonist ivuxolimab in advanced cancers. Regarding the study in general: Ivuxolimab was an agonistic, fully human IgG2 monoclonal antibody directed against OX40 (CD134), a costimulatory receptor. The monotherapy dose-escalation portion (N ≈ 52 patients) of the phase I ivuxolimab trial is reported in the paper. Patients were allowed to have had prior anti-PD-1, anti-PD-L1 or anti-CTLA-4 therapy, and around 37% of the dose-escalation patients had previously received checkpoint inhibitors. In the dose-escalation cohort, approximately 82% of patients were male, and the mean age was 60 years with a range of roughly 20 to 79. Intravenous ivuxolimab was administered to patients every 2 weeks at six dose levels: 0.01, 0.1, 0.3, 1.5, 3 and 10 mg/kg. Peripheral TCRbeta sequencing was intended to test whether TCR sequence diversity was altered and clonal T-cell expansion was caused by ivuxolimab. Of the roughly 50 dose-escalation patients, hepatocellular carcinoma was present in about 20, melanoma in approximately 15, renal cell carcinoma in 9 and head and neck cancer in 9. Three dose-escalation patients achieved partial responses, one with hepatocellular carcinoma and two with cutaneous melanoma. Points the paper makes about the study in general: Low levels of normalized T-cell clonal expansion were also seen in some patients who did not respond. In partial responders in the 0.1-3.0 mg/kg groups, normalized peripheral clonal expansion was found to be among the lowest, especially among CD8+ T cells. After ivuxolimab, expanded clones were on average more numerous among CD8+ T cells than among CD4+ T cells. At doses from 0.1 to 3.0 mg/kg, clonal expansion was seen in both CD4+ and CD8+ blood T cells between baseline and week 6. The antigen specificity of the clonally expanded peripheral T cells was not determined.

Patients with a history of autoimmune disease or receiving systemic immunosuppression were excluded from the trial. Peripheral blood for TCR sequencing was collected from all dose cohorts at baseline, on cycle 4 day 1, and on cycle 7 day 1. Samples came from an open-label, multicenter, first-in-human phase I dose-escalation trial of ivuxolimab. The trial enrolled adults with locally advanced or metastatic head and neck squamous cell, hepatocellular, melanoma or renal cell carcinoma. CD4+ and CD8+ T cells were sorted separately from peripheral blood before TCR sequencing. With regard to this clone: What this receptor recognizes is not known. The input lacks base qualities; no much larger clone sits a single base away.

Genomic DNA was isolated from the sorted cells so that the TCRbeta CDR3 region could be sequenced. TCRbeta CDR3 regions were sequenced using the immunoSEQ Assay. Sourced from immuneACCESS, this table was stored by TCRdb with only in-frame sequences that have V and J called. A share of the clones is absent; for the studies checked, an unresolved V gene accounts for under half, and the remainder has no known explanation. Present in this sample are about 60,000 clones, approximately 86% of which were seen just once. Clones ranked in the top ten supply roughly 0.5% of the sample. Cut back by 6 bases and 5 bases, the V and J ends lie 7 bases apart. The germline V gene sets CDR1 to SGHTA and CDR2 to FQGNSA. Reading from cysteine to phenylalanine, the CDR3 counts 11 amino acids. Left in the record is the CDR3 DNA by itself, 33 bases read in frame from the first base.

The clonotype was recovered from an adult with an advanced solid tumor such as melanoma, head and neck, liver or kidney cancer. The source material was CD4+ or CD8+ T cells sorted from blood, sampled in a trial of the OX40 agonist ivuxolimab. The chain employs TRBV7-2 and TRBJ2-5, with the D gene uncertain. The CDR3 corresponds to CASSTWETQYF. Read as DNA, the sequence is TGTGCCAGCAGTACTTGGGAGACCCAGTACTTC. The CDR3 plus the reference TRBV7-2 and TRBJ2-5 genes for the other parts give the full variable domain: GAGVSQSPSNKVTEKGKDVELRCDPISGHTALYWYRQSLGQGLEFLIYFQGNSAPDKSGLPSDRFSAERTGGSVSTLTIQRTQQEDSAVYLCASSTWETQYFGPGTRLLVL.